This paragraph covers one T cell receptor (beta chain) sequence. These data come from a study of blood T cell repertoires in COVID-19. Study at large: The cDNA or gDNA used as material had been derived from T cells, B-cell-depleted T cells, or PBMCs.

Libraries were prepared by immunoSEQ multiplex PCR; TCRdb keeps only in-frame clonotypes and omits some of them. This sample has around 260,000 clones, with roughly 86% found just once. Sequencing was carried out using peripheral blood. This sequence originates from a man aged 18 to 30 with active or convalescent COVID-19.

CDR3 residues: CASTHSIRRASGEQYF. CDR3 bases: TGTGCCAGCACCCACTCTATACGGAGGGCCAGCGGAGAGCAGTACTTC. The J gene is TRBJ2-7, the V gene TRBV11-2; perhaps TRBD2 as D (6 bases). The CDR3 has 16 amino acids. V gave up 7 bases and J gave up 7 bases, with 26 bases separating them. Looked up from germline, CDR1 is SGHAT and CDR2 is FQNNGV.